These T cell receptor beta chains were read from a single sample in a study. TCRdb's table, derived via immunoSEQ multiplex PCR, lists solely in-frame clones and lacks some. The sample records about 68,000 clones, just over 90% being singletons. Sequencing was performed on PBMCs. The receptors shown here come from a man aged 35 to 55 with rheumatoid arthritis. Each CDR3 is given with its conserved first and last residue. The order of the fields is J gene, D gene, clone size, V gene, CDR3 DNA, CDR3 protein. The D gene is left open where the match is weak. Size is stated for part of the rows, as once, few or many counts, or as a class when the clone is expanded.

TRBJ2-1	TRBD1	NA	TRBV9	TGTGCCAGCAGCGGAGGGACAGGGTTGAGCCCCTACAATGAGCAGTTCTTC	CASSGGTGLSPYNEQFF
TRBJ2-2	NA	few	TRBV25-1	TGTGCCAGCAGTGAATATCCCAGCAGGGACCCCGGGGAGCTGTTTTTT	CASSEYPSRDPGELFF
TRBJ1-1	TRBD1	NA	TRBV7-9	TGTGCCAGCAGCGGACAGGGGAGGACTGAAGCTTTCTTT	CASSGQGRTEAFF
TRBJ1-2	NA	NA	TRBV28	TGTGCCAGCAATGGACCTCTTGACCTAGCTAACTATGGCTACACCTTC	CASNGPLDLANYGYTF
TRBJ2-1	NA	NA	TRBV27	TGTGCCAGCAGTTTCCCAGGTAATGAGCAGTTCTTC	CASSFPGNEQFF
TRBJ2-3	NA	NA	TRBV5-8	TGTGCCAGCAGCTTCCCCTTTAGTGGCGCAGATACGCAGTATTTT	CASSFPFSGADTQYF
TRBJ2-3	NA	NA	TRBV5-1	TGCGCCAGCAGCTTGGTGGCGGGAAGCACAGATACGCAGTATTTT	CASSLVAGSTDTQYF
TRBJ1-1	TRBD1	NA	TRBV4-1	TGCGCCAGTCGGAAAGGGACAGGGGGTCAACTAAACACTGAAGCTTTCTTT	CASRKGTGGQLNTEAFF
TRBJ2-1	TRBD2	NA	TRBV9	TGTGCCAGCAGCGTAGCGAGTAGCGGGAACCGGAGGGGTGAGCAGTTCTTC	CASSVASSGNRRGEQFF
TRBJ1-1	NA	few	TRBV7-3	TGTGCCAGCAGCTTAAACCCCCTCGGCGAAGCTTTCTTT	CASSLNPLGEAFF
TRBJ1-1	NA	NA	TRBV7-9	TGTGCCAGCAGCTCGGGACGGTTTGATCTGAAGGACACTGAAGCTTTCTTT	CASSSGRFDLKDTEAFF
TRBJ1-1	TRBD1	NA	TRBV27	TGTGCCAGCAGTCCGACAGGGGGCATGAACACTGAAGCTTTCTTT	CASSPTGGMNTEAFF
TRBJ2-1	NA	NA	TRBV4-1	TGCGCCAGCAGCCACCCGGTATCCAGGGGTTACAATGAGCAGTTCTTC	CASSHPVSRGYNEQFF
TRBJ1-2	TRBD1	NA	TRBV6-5	TGTGCCAGCAGTTACGTGCGGACAGGGGGCGGCTACACCTTC	CASSYVRTGGGYTF
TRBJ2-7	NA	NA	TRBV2	TGTGCCAGCAGTCGAAGTGAGAGGGACGAGCAGTACTTC	CASSRSERDEQYF
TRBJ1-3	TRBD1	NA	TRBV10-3	TGTGCCATCAGAGACAGGGCGAGGGACACCATATATTTT	CAIRDRARDTIYF
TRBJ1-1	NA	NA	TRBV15	TGTGCCACCAGCAGAGATTGGGGCAACACTGAAGCTTTCTTT	CATSRDWGNTEAFF
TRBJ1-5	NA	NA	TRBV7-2	TGTGCCAGCAGTCCGGACAGCCGCTCGGCTAGCAATCAGCCCCAGCATTTT	CASSPDSRSASNQPQHF
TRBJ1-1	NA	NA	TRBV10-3	TGTGCCATCAGTGAAAGACAGGCGGATACTGAAGCTTTCTTT	CAISERQADTEAFF
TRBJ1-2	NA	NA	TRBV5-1	TGCGCCAGCAGCTTGTTGGGGACCGGCTACACCTTC	CASSLLGTGYTF
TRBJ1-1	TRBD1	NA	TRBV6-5	TGTGCCAGCAGTCAGGGGGGCACTGAAGCTTTCTTT	CASSQGGTEAFF
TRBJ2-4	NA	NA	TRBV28	TGTGCCAGCAGTTCGGACGGACTAGCCAAAAACATTCAGTACTTC	CASSSDGLAKNIQYF
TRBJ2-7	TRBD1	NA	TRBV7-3	TGTGCCAGCAGCTCGGACAGGGGAGGCTACGAGCAGTACTTC	CASSSDRGGYEQYF
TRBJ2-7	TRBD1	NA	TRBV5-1	TGCGCCAGCAGCTTGGGGGGACAGGATTACGAGCAGTACTTC	CASSLGGQDYEQYF
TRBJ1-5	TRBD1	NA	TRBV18	TGTGCCAGCTCACCGGAAAGGACAGGGGGCGCGAGCAATCAGCCCCAGCATTTT	CASSPERTGGASNQPQHF
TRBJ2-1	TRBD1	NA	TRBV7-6	TGTGCCAGCAGCCCCGGACAGGCACCTTACAATGAGCAGTTCTTC	CASSPGQAPYNEQFF
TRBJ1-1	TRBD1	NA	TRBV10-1	TGCGCCAGCAGTGAGGACAGGGTGACCACTGAAGCTTTCTTT	CASSEDRVTTEAFF
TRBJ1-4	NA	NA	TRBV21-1	TGTGCCAGCAGCAAAGCAGGGCCCGCACGAACTAATGAAAAACTGTTTTTT	CASSKAGPARTNEKLFF
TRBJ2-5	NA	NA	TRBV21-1	TGTGCCAGCAGCAAAGAGCGGGGGGGCCCAGAGACCCAGTACTTC	CASSKERGGPETQYF
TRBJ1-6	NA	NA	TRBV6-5	TGTGCCAGCGGGGGGGGAACCTATAATTCACCCCTCCACTTT	CASGGGTYNSPLHF
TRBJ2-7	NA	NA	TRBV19	TGTGCCAGCCGGGACCCGCCGTACGAGCAGTACTTC	CASRDPPYEQYF
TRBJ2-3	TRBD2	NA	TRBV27	TGTGCCAGCAGTTTCTTCTTAGCGGGGACCACAGATACGCAGTATTTT	CASSFFLAGTTDTQYF
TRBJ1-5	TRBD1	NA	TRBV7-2	TGTGCCAGCAGCTTCGACAGGGTTCAGCCCCAGCATTTT	CASSFDRVQPQHF
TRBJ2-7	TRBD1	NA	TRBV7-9	TGTGCCAGCAGCTTAGTCGGGACAGACTACGACGAGCAGTACTTC	CASSLVGTDYDEQYF
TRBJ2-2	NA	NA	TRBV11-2	TGTGCCAGCAGCCCCACCCAGCGCCTGAACACCGGGGAGCTGTTTTTT	CASSPTQRLNTGELFF
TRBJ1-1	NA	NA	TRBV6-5	TGTGCCAGCAGTAATAGACGCAACACTGAAGCTTTCTTT	CASSNRRNTEAFF
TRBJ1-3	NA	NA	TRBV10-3	TGTGCCGCCAGGACAGAACCTGGAAACACCATATATTTT	CAARTEPGNTIYF
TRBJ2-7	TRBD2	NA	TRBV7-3	TGTGCCAGCAGCTATCGGGGACTAGCGGGGGAGCAGTACTTC	CASSYRGLAGEQYF
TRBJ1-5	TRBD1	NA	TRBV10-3	TGTGCCATCTGGCAGGGGGAGGGTCAGCCCCAGCATTTT	CAIWQGEGQPQHF
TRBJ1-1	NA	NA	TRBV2	TGTGCCAGCAGTGATAGGTCGGCTGAAGCTTTCTTT	CASSDRSAEAFF
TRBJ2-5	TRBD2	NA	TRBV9	TGTGCCAGCAGCGTTGCAGCGGGAGGAAGCGGAGAGACCCAGTACTTC	CASSVAAGGSGETQYF
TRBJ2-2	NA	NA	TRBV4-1	TGCGCCAGCAGCCAACTCACCGGGGAGCTGTTTTTT	CASSQLTGELFF
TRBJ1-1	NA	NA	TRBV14	TGTGCCAGCAGCCAAGATAGGCCAGTAGGAAACACTGAAGCTTTCTTT	CASSQDRPVGNTEAFF
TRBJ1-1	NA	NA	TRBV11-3	TGTGCCAGCAGCTTAGGGCGGGACGGAATGGTAACTGAAGCTTTCTTT	CASSLGRDGMVTEAFF
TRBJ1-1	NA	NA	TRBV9	TGTGCCAGCAGCGGAACGACAGGAGCGAACACTGAAGCTTTCTTT	CASSGTTGANTEAFF
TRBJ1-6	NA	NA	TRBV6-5	TGTGCCAGCAGTTATTGGGAAAATTCACCCCTCCACTTT	CASSYWENSPLHF